This passage covers 7 T cell receptor beta chains from one sample sequenced in a study of blood T cell repertoires in COVID-19 (dated by TCRdb to the early 2020s). The method behind the library was the immunoSEQ multiplex PCR assay. TCRdb's version of the immuneACCESS table is confined to in-frame rearrangements and falls short of the full clone set. An unresolved V gene accounts for under half of the shortfall where checked; the remainder is of unknown origin. The sample profile shows 150,000 to 250,000 clones; around 79% of them were found once. The ten biggest clones cover around 5.4% of the sample. The specimen sequenced was peripheral blood. The receptors derive from a woman aged 40 to 50 with COVID-19, enrolled during active disease.

The rearrangement joins TRBV6-6 to TRBJ1-2; 7 positions agree with TRBD1. V trimming: 3 bases; J trimming: 7 bases; junction bases outside the gene matches: 14. This CDR3 region has 16 residues. CDR1 and CDR2 from the germline V gene are MNHNY and SVGAGI (reference sequence). The CDR3 region has the DNA TGTGCCAGCAGTTATCTCAAACCGGGACAGATGGGTGGCTACACCTTC. The encoded protein is CASSYLKPGQMGGYTF.

V usage is TRBV6-1 and J usage is TRBJ1-2, with a weak D call TRBD1 (6 bases). This CDR3 spans 18 amino acids. The V and J ends lost 3 bases and 2 bases respectively, with 22 bases between them. Germline CDR1 MNHNS, CDR2 SASEGT. The CDR3: CASSDTQQGWNENYGYTF. As DNA, the CDR3 is TGTGCCAGCAGTGACACCCAACAGGGATGGAATGAAAACTATGGCTACACCTTC.

The CDR3: CSVAQRSSYNEQFF. The CDR3 DNA is TGCAGCGTTGCCCAGAGGAGCTCCTACAATGAGCAGTTCTTC. The gene calls are TRBV29-1 and TRBJ2-1; D remains unclear. This CDR3 spans 14 amino acids. Trimming pared 4 bases from V and 0 bases from J, leaving 10 bases between. Germline CDR1 and CDR2: SQVTM and ANQGSEA.

V and J are TRBV30 and TRBJ2-1, with 14 nucleotides matching TRBD2. There are 17 residues in the CDR3. CDR1 is GTSNPN, CDR2 SVGIG, per germline (reference sequence). V lost 3 bases to trimming and J lost 7 bases; unmatched junction nucleotides: 11. This chain's CDR3 is CAWSTGRTSGGWNEQFF. DNA for the CDR3: TGTGCCTGGAGCACTGGACGGACTAGCGGGGGGTGGAATGAGCAGTTCTTC.

The chain recombines TRBV5-1 with TRBJ2-3, with D unclear. CDR3 length: 12 residues. Germline CDR1 is SGHRS and CDR2 is YFSETQ. Deletions cut 1 base from V and 5 bases from J, with 5 bases between. The CDR3: CASSLTVDTQYF. CDR3 sequence (DNA): TGCGCCAGCAGCTTGACTGTAGATACGCAGTATTTT.

The CDR3 loop reads CAISDDKNQPQHF. The DNA for the CDR3 is TGTGCCATCAGTGATGACAAAAATCAGCCCCAGCATTTT. This chain uses TRBV10-3 with TRBJ1-5, with D unclear. The germline V and J ends were trimmed by 3 bases and 4 bases, with 7 bases remaining between them. The CDR3 loop spans 13 amino acids. Per germline, CDR1 ENHRY and CDR2 SYGVKD.

The genes are TRBV7-7 and TRBJ2-1; 10 bases match TRBD2. With 0 bases clipped from V and 9 bases from J, the junction kept 11 bases outside the gene matches. Germline loops: CDR1 SSHAT, CDR2 FNYEAQ (reference sequence). This CDR3 is 17 amino acids long. This chain's CDR3 is CASSLASSGRAAGEQFF. DNA of the CDR3: TGTGCCAGCAGCTTAGCTTCGAGCGGGAGGGCGGCGGGTGAGCAGTTCTTC. The variable domain in full, completed from reference TRBV7-7 and TRBJ2-1, reads GAGVSQSPRYKVTKRGQDVTLRCDPISSHATLYWYQQALGQGPEFLTYFNYEAQPDKSGLPSDRFSAERPEGSISTLTIQRTEQRDSAMYRCASSLASSGRAAGEQFFGPGTRLTVL.